The 26 T cell receptor beta chains reported below all come from one sample, sequenced in a study of T cells in Graves' hyperthyroidism and ophthalmopathy. It was RNA transcripts that yielded the amplified TCR beta CDR3 regions. In the first-round RT-PCR of the TCR CDR3, the HTBI primer set was used. TCRdb independently ran MiXCR on the multiplex PCR reads; one entry per CDR3 protein. Here the sample spans around 280,000 distinct CDR3 sequences, approximately 14% being singletons. The source material was blood. These receptors were collected from a woman aged 40 to 50 with Graves' hyperthyroidism.

This clonotype was seen repeatedly, ten times or more. The V and J genes are TRBV3-1 and TRBJ2-1; the D is unclear. The germline V gene encodes CDR1 LGHDT and CDR2 YNNKEL (reference sequence). Trimming removed 6 bases from V and 2 bases from J, with 14 bases in between. This CDR3 is 15 amino acids long. CDR3 amino acids: CASSEAQSPYNEQFF. Here the CDR3 DNA reads TGTGCCAGCAGTGAAGCCCAGTCTCCCTACAATGAGCAGTTCTTC.

The chain employs TRBV15 and TRBJ1-5, with D possibly matching TRBD1 (6 bases). The CDR3 consists of 14 residues. Trimming removed 1 base from V and 7 bases from J, with 11 bases in between. Looked up from germline, CDR1 is LNHNV and CDR2 is YYDKDF (reference sequence). The CDR3: CATSRAGAGQPQHF. The DNA of the CDR3 is TGTGCCACCAGCAGAGCGGGGGCTGGGCAGCCCCAGCATTTT.

This clonotype was recorded many times. The J gene is TRBJ1-2, the V gene TRBV28; the D gene is possibly TRBD1 (6 bases). V was trimmed by 10 bases and J by 8 bases, leaving 14 bases between them. CDR1 and CDR2 from the germline V gene are MDHEN and SYDVKM. The CDR3 has 11 amino acids. CDR3 loop: CATSGGRGYTF. As DNA, the CDR3 is TGTGCCACCTCCGGGGGCCGGGGCTACACCTTC.

This clonotype was seen repeatedly, ten times or more. CDR3 in amino acids: CATDIYGYTF. CDR3 in DNA: TGTGCCACCGACATTTATGGCTACACCTTC. The rearrangement uses TRBV6-1 and TRBJ1-2; D not resolved. Germline CDR1 MNHNS, CDR2 SASEGT. CDR3 length: 10 residues. Trimming took off 10 bases at V and 5 bases at J, with 8 bases between the two ends.

This clonotype was observed many times. The chain has TRBV11-2 and TRBJ2-2; TRBD2 matches 10 bases. The germline CDR1 and CDR2 sequences are SGHAT and FQNNGV. The CDR3 runs to 15 residues. With 5 bases clipped from V and 0 bases from J, the junction kept 0 bases outside the gene matches. DNA of the CDR3: TGTGCCAGCAGCCTAGCGGGAGCGAACACCGGGGAGCTGTTTTTT. Protein: CASSLAGANTGELFF.

The table lists this clonotype with many counts. The chain is built from TRBV7-8 and TRBJ2-3, with 7 bases fitting TRBD2. Germline CDR1 SGHVS, CDR2 FQNEAQ. After removal of 8 bases from V and 3 bases from J, the junction contained 11 bases not matched to a gene. CDR3 length equals 15 residues. The CDR3 protein is CASGDGLGLTDTQYF. The CDR3 region has the DNA TGTGCCAGCGGGGATGGACTAGGGTTAACAGATACGCAGTATTTT.

At least ten counts were recorded for this clonotype. This chain uses TRBV29-1 with TRBJ1-5; 11 bases match TRBD1. The CDR3 consists of 14 residues. The junction had 6 bases not matched to a gene; V was cut back by 4 bases and J by 7 bases. CDR1 is SQVTM and CDR2 is ANQGSEA in the germline V gene. As DNA, the CDR3 is TGCAGCGTTGCCCAGGGACAGGGGGGCCAGCCCCAGCATTTT. Amino acids: CSVAQGQGGQPQHF.

This rearrangement joins TRBV3-1 to TRBJ2-7, with 9 positions matching TRBD1. The germline CDR1 and CDR2 sequences are LGHDT and YNNKEL (reference sequence). The CDR3 totals 15 residues. With 5 bases clipped from V and 1 base from J, the junction kept 6 bases outside the gene matches. The CDR3 protein is CASSSTGTGSYEQYF. For the CDR3, the DNA is TGTGCCAGCAGCAGTACCGGGACAGGGTCCTACGAGCAGTACTTC.

This clonotype showed up just a few times. The J gene is TRBJ2-7, the V gene TRBV6-1, with 7 bases identical to TRBD1. In germline, CDR1 is MNHNS, CDR2 SASEGT. The junction had 4 bases not matched to a gene; V was cut back by 5 bases and J by 0 bases. The CDR3 sequence is 14 residues long. In DNA, the CDR3 is TGTGCCAGCAGTATATGGGACAGCTCCTACGAGCAGTACTTC. It translates to CASSIWDSSYEQYF.

V is TRBV18 and J is TRBJ2-7, with 10 positions matching TRBD1. The CDR3 runs 16 residues. With V trimmed by 5 bases and J by 3 bases, 10 bases remained unmatched. Germline lookup yields CDR1 KGHSH and CDR2 LQKENI. DNA of the CDR3: TGTGCCAGCTCAACTAGAGAGGGACAGGGGAGCTACGAGCAGTACTTC. Protein sequence: CASSTREGQGSYEQYF.

This clonotype was seen ten or more times. The chain carries TRBV20-1 and TRBJ1-2, with D unclear. CDR1 DFQATT and CDR2 SNEGSKA come from the germline V gene (reference sequence). The CDR3 spans 12 residues. V was shortened by 3 bases and J by 3 bases, with 8 bases between the two germline ends. This CDR3 is CSARDADYGYTF. CDR3 bases: TGCAGTGCTAGGGATGCGGACTATGGCTACACCTTC.

As to this clonotype: A much bigger clone sits one base away, suggesting this may be a read error. V and J are TRBV29-1 and TRBJ2-3; D not certain. The V gene's germline CDR1 is SQVTM and CDR2 ANQGSEA. This CDR3 region has 10 residues. CDR3 nucleotides: TGCAGCCTTGAAACAGATACGCAGTATTTT. It codes for CSLETDTQYF.

This clonotype was observed a handful of times. The chain recombines TRBV6-4 with TRBJ1-4; TRBD1 matches at 9 bases. The CDR3 is 15 residues long. Germline V CDR1 and CDR2: MRHNA, SNTAGT. V gave up 6 bases and J gave up 7 bases; unmatched junction bases: 9. For the CDR3, the DNA is TGTGCCAGCAGGATTACAGGGGGCGCCTCTGAAAAACTGTTTTTT. It codes for CASRITGGASEKLFF.

This clonotype was seen many times. The chain carries TRBV24-1 and TRBJ2-1; D uncertain. Germline V gene sequence: CDR1 KGHDR, CDR2 SFDVKD. The CDR3 loop spans 17 amino acids. Trimming took off 3 bases at V and 2 bases at J, with 16 bases between the two ends. The CDR3 spells CATSDPRFSRAYNEQFF. The CDR3 bases are TGTGCCACCAGTGATCCACGGTTTTCAAGGGCCTACAATGAGCAGTTCTTC.

This clonotype was seen ten or more times. V gene TRBV6-1 combines with J gene TRBJ2-1; 10 bases are shared with TRBD2. CDR1 MNHNS and CDR2 SASEGT come from the germline V gene. V lost 5 bases, J lost 7 bases, and 11 bases stayed unmatched. The CDR3 totals 16 residues. CDR3 DNA: TGTGCCAGCAGTTACGGGGATGCTAGCGGGAGTAATGAGCAGTTCTTC. It codes for CASSYGDASGSNEQFF.

This clonotype was seen ten or more times. The chain links TRBV24-1 to TRBJ1-2, with TRBD1 identical over 7 bases. The CDR3 loop spans 14 amino acids. CDR1 is KGHDR, CDR2 SFDVKD, per germline. The J segment lost 4 bases and the V segment lost 3 bases, leaving 4 bases of the junction unmatched. CDR3: CATSDPGQIYGYTF. DNA for the CDR3: TGTGCCACCAGTGATCCGGGACAGATCTATGGCTACACCTTC.

This clonotype was recorded a few times. The CDR3 loop reads CASSTSLRYYGYTF. CDR3 DNA: TGCGCCAGCAGTACATCCCTTAGGTACTATGGCTACACCTTC. V usage is TRBV10-1 and J usage is TRBJ1-2; D is ambiguous. Between the trimmed V and J ends, which lost 5 bases and 3 bases, there was a span of 13 bases. Germline V gene data show CDR1 as WNHNN and CDR2 as SYGVQD (reference sequence). The CDR3 spans 14 residues.

The chain is built from TRBV14 and TRBJ2-1; maybe TRBD2 (6 bases). Germline values: CDR1 SGHDN, CDR2 FVKESK. The CDR3 totals 16 residues. Trimming removed 0 bases at V and 3 bases at J, with 12 bases between. The CDR3 here is CASSQESWRDYNEQFF. CDR3 sequence (DNA): TGTGCCAGCAGCCAAGAAAGTTGGCGGGACTACAATGAGCAGTTCTTC.

The chain recombines TRBV12-3 or TRBV12-4 with TRBJ1-5; weak D call: TRBD1 (5 bases). Trimming removed 7 bases at V and 2 bases at J, with 15 bases between. There are 15 residues in the CDR3. The CDR3 DNA reads TGTGCCAGCACCAATGGAGGGGCGGGCAATCAGCCCCAGCATTTT. This sequence encodes CASTNGGAGNQPQHF.

Details on this clonotype: With a much larger clone just one base away, this may be a read error. The rearrangement links TRBV6-1 to TRBJ2-7; 8 nucleotides match TRBD2. The CDR3 is 13 residues long. CDR1 is MNHNS and CDR2 is SASEGT in the germline V gene. V shed 8 bases and J 5 bases; nucleotides not matched to a gene: 8. CDR3 in DNA: TGTGCCAGCGCTCGCGGGGGGAGGAACGAGCAGTACTTC. Its translation is CASARGGRNEQYF.

This clonotype has at least ten counts. J is TRBJ2-7 and V is TRBV6-2 or TRBV6-3, with 7 positions matching TRBD1. V dropped 0 bases and J dropped 3; count of bases not matched to a gene: 5. CDR1 and CDR2 from the germline V gene are MNHEY and SVGEGT. This CDR3 region has 15 residues. DNA of the CDR3: TGTGCCAGCAGTTACTCCCCAGACAGGGTCTACGAGCAGTACTTC. Amino acids: CASSYSPDRVYEQYF.

Ten or more counts support this clonotype. V is TRBV2 and J is TRBJ1-6; 7 bases align to TRBD1. CDR1 and CDR2 from the germline V gene are SNHLY and FYNNEI. This CDR3 is 16 amino acids long. Losses at the gene ends were 7 bases for V and 7 bases for J; bases not matched to a gene: 13. In DNA, the CDR3 is TGTGCCAGCAAGAGGACAGGAGGTTTTCGAAATTCACCCCTCCACTTT. This translates into CASKRTGGFRNSPLHF.

This clonotype was counted ten times or more. This sequence joins TRBV20-1 and TRBJ2-7, with TRBD2 as a possible D gene (6 bases). V was cut by 3 bases and J by 4 bases, with 22 bases left in between. This CDR3 comprises 16 residues. CDR1 and CDR2 from the germline V gene are DFQATT and SNEGSKA (reference sequence). CDR3 DNA: TGCAGTGCTAGTCGGTCCGGGGGATTACGTGGTTACGAGCAGTACTTC. This codes for CSASRSGGLRGYEQYF.

This clonotype showed up many times. The chain is built from TRBV7-9 and TRBJ1-2; the match to TRBD1 covers 7 bases. In germline, CDR1 is SEHNR, CDR2 FQNEAQ (reference sequence). V shed 5 bases and J 4 bases; nucleotides not matched to a gene: 1. CDR3 length: 12 amino acids. The chain's CDR3 is CASSRDSYGYTF. In DNA form, the CDR3 reads TGTGCCAGCAGCCGGGACAGCTATGGCTACACCTTC.

The sample holds many counts of this clonotype. J is TRBJ2-1 and V is TRBV20-1, with D unclear. CDR1 is DFQATT, CDR2 SNEGSKA, per germline (reference sequence). V was pared by 4 bases and J by 9 bases, with 19 bases between. The CDR3 contains 14 residues. CDR3 region: CSANGYGHTIEQFF. CDR3 coding DNA: TGCAGTGCTAACGGGTATGGGCATACAATTGAGCAGTTCTTC.

This clonotype occurred many times. The chain couples TRBV12-3 or TRBV12-4 to TRBJ1-4, with 9 bases fitting TRBD1. V lost 9 bases to trimming and J lost 12 bases; unmatched junction nucleotides: 14. This CDR3 is 14 amino acids long. The CDR3, as DNA: TGTGCCAGAAAGCTGGGACAGGGTGAAATGGAACTGTTTTTT. Translation gives CARKLGQGEMELFF.